The 13 T cell receptor beta chains listed next were all sequenced from one sample in a study of T cells expressing NK-cell markers. From its re-call of the 5' RACE reads, TCRdb lists each CDR3 protein once, without DNA. The sample's table shows about half a million distinct CDR3 sequences. Sequencing used blood T cells: a sorted CD56 or NKG2C T cell subset, CD4+ or CD8+ T cells, or bulk PBMC T cells (not recorded which). The receptors were gathered from a woman aged 45-65 years in good health.

Here the CDR3 reads CASSLINGPGGYTF. The V gene is TRBV7-9, the J gene TRBJ1-2; the TCRdb D gene call, TRBD1, has no DNA to confirm it. Germline CDR1 SEHNR, CDR2 FQNEAQ (reference sequence). The CDR3 runs 14 residues.

The rearrangement links TRBV12-3 or TRBV12-4 to TRBJ2-5. The CDR3 is made up of 12 amino acids. CDR3 sequence: CASSLVVQPQYF.

The chain is built from TRBV12-3 or TRBV12-4 and TRBJ2-2; TCRdb reports TRBD1, a call that lacks DNA to check it against. The CDR3 has 15 residues. Here the CDR3 reads CASLKGQGETGELFF.

V usage is TRBV29-1 and J usage is TRBJ1-2. Germline V gene data show CDR1 as SQVTM and CDR2 as ANQGSEA. This CDR3 is 13 amino acids long. The CDR3 region is CSAARDFNYGYTF.

The chain carries TRBV12-3 or TRBV12-4 and TRBJ2-7; there is no DNA to check the TCRdb D call of TRBD2. The CDR3 consists of 15 residues. The CDR3 region is CASSRTSGSPYEQYF.

V and J are TRBV25-1 and TRBJ1-1; TCRdb indicates TRBD1, and absent DNA this call remains unverified. Germline V gene sequence: CDR1 MGHDK, CDR2 SYGVNS. The CDR3 is 12 amino acids. Here the CDR3 reads CASRTGGTEAFF.

The chain combines TRBV9 with TRBJ2-3; no DNA is available, so the TRBD2 call from TCRdb remains unchecked. This CDR3 has 17 residues. CDR1 SGDLS and CDR2 YYNGEE come from the germline V gene. The CDR3 sequence: CASSAGGTSSRTDTQYF.

The rearrangement joins TRBV3-1 to TRBJ2-1. Germline V lookup: CDR1 LGHDT, CDR2 YNNKEL (reference sequence). This CDR3 spans 16 amino acids. The chain's CDR3 is CASSQGAVGTYNEQFF.

The V and J genes are TRBV6-5 and TRBJ2-7; the TCRdb call, TRBD1, lacks DNA for checking. The CDR3 consists of 14 residues. The germline V gene has CDR1 MNHEY and CDR2 SVGAGI. The CDR3 protein is CASNLRDSLHEQYF.

This CDR3 reads CASSQELGLPGGETQYF. The chain has TRBV4-2 and TRBJ2-5; TCRdb's D gene call, TRBD1, goes unchecked for lack of DNA. Germline assignment: CDR1 LGHNA and CDR2 YNFKEQ. The CDR3 loop spans 17 amino acids.

The CDR3 protein is CASSHGVNLGSTDTQYF. The J gene is TRBJ2-3, the V gene TRBV4-1. Germline loops: CDR1 MGHRA, CDR2 YSYEKL. The CDR3 contains 17 residues.

CDR3 protein: CASSLGTLTPNTEAFF. The chain carries TRBV5-1 and TRBJ1-1. Germline values: CDR1 SGHRS, CDR2 YFSETQ. CDR3 length equals 16 residues.

The rearrangement uses TRBV15 and TRBJ2-5; TCRdb gives TRBD1 as the D gene, but with no DNA this cannot be confirmed. The CDR3 sequence is 15 residues long. Germline values: CDR1 LNHNV, CDR2 YYDKDF (reference sequence). CDR3 amino acids: CATSRDEGFRGQGYF.